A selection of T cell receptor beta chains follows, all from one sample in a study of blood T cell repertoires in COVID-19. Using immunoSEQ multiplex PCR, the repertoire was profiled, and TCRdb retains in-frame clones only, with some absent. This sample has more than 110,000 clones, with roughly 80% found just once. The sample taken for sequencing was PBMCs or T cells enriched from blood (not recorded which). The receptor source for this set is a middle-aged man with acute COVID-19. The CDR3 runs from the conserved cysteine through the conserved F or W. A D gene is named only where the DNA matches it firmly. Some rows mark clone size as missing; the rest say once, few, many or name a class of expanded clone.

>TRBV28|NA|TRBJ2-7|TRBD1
TGTGCCAGCAGTACCCCGGGACAGGGGGCGTGGGAGCAGTACTTC
CASSTPGQGAWEQYF
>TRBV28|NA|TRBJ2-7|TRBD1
TGTGCCAGCACCCCTCCGACAGGGGGGCCCTCCTACGAGCAGTACTTC
CASTPPTGGPSYEQYF
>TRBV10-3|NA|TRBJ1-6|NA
TGTGCCATCAGTGCTGGCGACAGTAATTCACCCCTCCACTTT
CAISAGDSNSPLHF
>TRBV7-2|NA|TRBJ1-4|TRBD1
TGTGCCAGCAGCCTTGACAGGGGAGGGAGTGAAAAACTGTTTTTT
CASSLDRGGSEKLFF
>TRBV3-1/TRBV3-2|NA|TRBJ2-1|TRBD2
TGTGCCAGCAGCATCACTAGCGGGAGTTACCATGAGCAGTTCTTC
CASSITSGSYHEQFF
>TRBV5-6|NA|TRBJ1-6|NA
TGTGCCAGCAGCTCCCCGGGGGGGGTTAATAATTCACCCCTCCACTTT
CASSSPGGVNNSPLHF
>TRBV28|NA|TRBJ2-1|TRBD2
TGTGCCAGCAGTTTTCCCGGGACTAGCGACAATGAGCAGTTCTTC
CASSFPGTSDNEQFF
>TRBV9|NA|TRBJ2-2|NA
TGTGCCAGCAGCGTAGTGAGTAGCGTGAACACCGGGGAGCTGTTTTTT
CASSVVSSVNTGELFF
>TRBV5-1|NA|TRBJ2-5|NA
TGCGCCAGCAGCTTGGAGACAGATCAAGAGACCCAGTACTTC
CASSLETDQETQYF
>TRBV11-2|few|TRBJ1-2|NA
TGTGCCAGCAGCCAGGACACCGGGACATCCTATGGCTACACCTTC
CASSQDTGTSYGYTF
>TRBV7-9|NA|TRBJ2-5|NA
TGTGCCAGCAGCCGGAGCGGGCCTAGCGAGACCCAGTACTTC
CASSRSGPSETQYF
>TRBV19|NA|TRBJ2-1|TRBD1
TGTGCCAGTACCCCGACGGACAGGGGAAATGAGCAGTTCTTC
CASTPTDRGNEQFF
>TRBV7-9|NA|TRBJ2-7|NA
TGTGCCAGCAGCTTAGATCCCAGCTACGAGCAGTACTTC
CASSLDPSYEQYF
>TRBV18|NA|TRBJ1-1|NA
TGTGCCAGCTCACCACCACTCGCGGACATGAACACTGAAGCTTTCTTT
CASSPPLADMNTEAFF
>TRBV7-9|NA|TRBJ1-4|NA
TGTGCCAGCAGCTTACCCGGGGCCCCGGGGACTACTAATGAAAAACTGTTTTTT
CASSLPGAPGTTNEKLFF
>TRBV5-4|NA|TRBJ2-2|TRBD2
TGTGCCAGCAGCTCTCCCAGACTAGCGGGGGATAACACCGGGGAGCTGTTTTTT
CASSSPRLAGDNTGELFF
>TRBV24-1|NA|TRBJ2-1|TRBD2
TGTGCCACCAGTGATTTGCCTGGGACTAGCGGGAGTCGGGTATACAATGAGCAGTTCTTC
CATSDLPGTSGSRVYNEQFF
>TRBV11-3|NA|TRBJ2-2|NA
TGTGCCAGCAGCTTATCCGGGGGAGACACCGGGGAGCTGTTTTTT
CASSLSGGDTGELFF
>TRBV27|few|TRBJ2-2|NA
TGTGCCAGCAGCGTTCTAGCGAACACCGGGGAGCTGTTTTTT
CASSVLANTGELFF
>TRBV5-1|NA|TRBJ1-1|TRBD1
TGCGCCAGCAGCTTGGCGGGGCAGGGGGCCATGAACACTGAAGCTTTCTTT
CASSLAGQGAMNTEAFF